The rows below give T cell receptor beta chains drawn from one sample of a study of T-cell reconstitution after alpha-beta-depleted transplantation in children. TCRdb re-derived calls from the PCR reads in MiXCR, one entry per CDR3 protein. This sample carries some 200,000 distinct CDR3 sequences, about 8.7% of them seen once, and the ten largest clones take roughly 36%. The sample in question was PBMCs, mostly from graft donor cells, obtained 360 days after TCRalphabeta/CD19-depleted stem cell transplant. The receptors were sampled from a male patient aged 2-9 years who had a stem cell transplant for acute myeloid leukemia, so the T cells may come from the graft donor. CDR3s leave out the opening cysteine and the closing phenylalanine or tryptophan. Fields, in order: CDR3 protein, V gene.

CDR3aa: ASSFRGLEFGEQF; v_gene: TRBV12-3/TRBV12-4
CDR3aa: ASSQGEGTQY; v_gene: TRBV3-1
CDR3aa: ASSSSRGAKNIQY; v_gene: TRBV7-9
CDR3aa: ASGLNGNYGYT; v_gene: TRBV12-5
CDR3aa: ASSPPEGRSTGELF; v_gene: TRBV18
CDR3aa: ASSLEGQGTSPLH; v_gene: TRBV5-1
CDR3aa: ASSSPNEKLF; v_gene: TRBV28
CDR3aa: ASSFQGANTQY; v_gene: TRBV5-4
CDR3aa: ASSLARADSNQPQH; v_gene: TRBV7-8
CDR3aa: ASSSRSDSYNEQF; v_gene: TRBV4-1
CDR3aa: ASSPTSGRPSGANVLT; v_gene: TRBV4-3
CDR3aa: ASSLGQNLLPQGAF; v_gene: TRBV5-1
CDR3aa: ASSRGYVYEQY; v_gene: TRBV12-3/TRBV12-4
CDR3aa: ASSQDPELAKGEQF; v_gene: TRBV4-1
CDR3aa: ASSPPSRDRRDANTGELF; v_gene: TRBV11-1
CDR3aa: ASRLAGPTGELF; v_gene: TRBV25-1
CDR3aa: ASSQGSGRDTQY; v_gene: TRBV4-3
CDR3aa: ASSPHEGTEAF; v_gene: TRBV18
CDR3aa: ATSIFDSQETQY; v_gene: TRBV15
CDR3aa: ASSDTGGEDTQY; v_gene: TRBV21-1
CDR3aa: AGHSKDEQF; v_gene: TRBV7-9
CDR3aa: ASSPPMGNTEAF; v_gene: TRBV4-1
CDR3aa: ATTTEWNTEAF; v_gene: TRBV11-2
CDR3aa: ASSAGLSGANVLT; v_gene: TRBV9
CDR3aa: ASSELEYNEQF; v_gene: TRBV2
CDR3aa: ASRPSLGQPQH; v_gene: TRBV12-3/TRBV12-4
CDR3aa: ASSELSGRAGEQF; v_gene: TRBV25-1
CDR3aa: ASSSILAGGYNEQF; v_gene: TRBV7-9
CDR3aa: ASSGTGNGYT; v_gene: TRBV25-1
CDR3aa: ASSPSLGGGAGNEQF; v_gene: TRBV18
CDR3aa: FSQAGVGADTQY; v_gene: TRBV20-1